The 4 T cell receptor beta chains presented below share a single source sample, sequenced in a study of CD8+CD57+ T cells in acquired aplastic anemia. An expansion of CD8+CD57+ cells by flow cytometry had been shown in patients chosen for sequencing. Profiles of TCR beta VDJ and CDR3 were generated from a genomic DNA template. TCRdb processed the reads anew with MiXCR; each CDR3 protein has one entry. The table lists roughly 260,000 distinct CDR3 sequences, 47% of them singletons. Material: sorted CD4+, CD8+, or CD8+CD57+ T cells (not recorded which) from PBMCs. Receptors were obtained from a human donor with aplastic anemia.

The chain has TRBV29-1 and TRBJ1-2, with a weak D call TRBD1 (5 bases). There are 14 residues in the CDR3. The V gene lost 3 bases and the J gene lost 2 bases, with 13 bases spanning the gap. CDR1 is SQVTM and CDR2 is ANQGSEA in the germline V gene. CDR3 in amino acids: CSVEAGRSNYGYTF. Here the CDR3 DNA reads TGCAGCGTTGAGGCGGGACGATCCAACTATGGCTACACCTTC. The variable domain in full, completed from reference TRBV29-1 and TRBJ1-2, reads SAVISQKPSRDICQRGTSLTIQCQVDSQVTMMFWYRQQPGQSLTLIATANQGSEATYESGFVIDKFPISRPNLTFSTLTVSNMSPEDSSIYLCSVEAGRSNYGYTFGSGTRLTVV.

The V gene is TRBV5-4, the J gene TRBJ1-2; D may be TRBD1 (5 bases). Germline CDR1 reads SGHNT; CDR2 reads YYREEE (reference sequence). The CDR3 covers 13 residues. The V end lost 1 base, the J end lost 2 bases, and 6 bases lay between the germline ends. The CDR3 is CASSLWGNYGYTF. The CDR3 DNA is TGTGCCAGCAGCTTGTGGGGGAACTATGGCTACACCTTC.

The J gene is TRBJ2-5, the V gene TRBV6-5, with D unclear. Germline assignment: CDR1 MNHEY and CDR2 SVGAGI. V shed 6 bases and J shed 5 bases, with 16 bases lying between them. The CDR3 spans 14 residues. DNA of the CDR3: TGTGCCAGCAGCCAACCCCCGAAGAGGGAGACCCAGTACTTC. This gives the protein CASSQPPKRETQYF.

This clonotype has just a few counts. The rearrangement uses TRBV5-1 and TRBJ2-1; no clear D gene. Germline V gene lookup returns CDR1 SGHRS and CDR2 YFSETQ. This CDR3 contains 12 residues. Trimming shortened V by 1 base and J by 8 bases, and 7 bases separated the two germline ends. CDR3 amino acids: CASSLRSDEQFF. The CDR3 coding sequence is TGCGCCAGCAGCTTGAGGAGTGATGAGCAGTTCTTC.